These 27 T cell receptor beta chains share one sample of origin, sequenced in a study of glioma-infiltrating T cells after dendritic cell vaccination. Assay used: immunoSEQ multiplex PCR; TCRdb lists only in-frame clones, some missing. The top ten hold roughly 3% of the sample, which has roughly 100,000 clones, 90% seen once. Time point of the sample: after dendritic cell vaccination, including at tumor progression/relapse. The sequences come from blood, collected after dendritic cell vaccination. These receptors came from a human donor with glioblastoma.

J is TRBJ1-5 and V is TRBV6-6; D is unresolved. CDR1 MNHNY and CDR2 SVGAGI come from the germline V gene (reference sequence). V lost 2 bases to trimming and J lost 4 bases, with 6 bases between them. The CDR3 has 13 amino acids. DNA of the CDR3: TGTGCCAGCAGTTACGAGGGAAATCAGCCCCAGCATTTT. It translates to CASSYEGNQPQHF.

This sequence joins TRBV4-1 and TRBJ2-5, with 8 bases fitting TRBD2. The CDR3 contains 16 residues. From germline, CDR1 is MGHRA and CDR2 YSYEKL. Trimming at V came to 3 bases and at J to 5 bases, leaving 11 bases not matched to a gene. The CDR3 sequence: CASSHSDAGGGETQYF. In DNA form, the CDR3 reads TGCGCCAGCAGCCACTCGGACGCGGGAGGTGGGGAGACCCAGTACTTC.

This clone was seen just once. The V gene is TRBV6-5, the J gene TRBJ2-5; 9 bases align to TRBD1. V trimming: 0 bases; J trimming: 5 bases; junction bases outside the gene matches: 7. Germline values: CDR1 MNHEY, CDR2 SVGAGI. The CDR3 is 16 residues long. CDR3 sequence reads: CASSYSQQGADETQYF. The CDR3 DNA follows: TGTGCCAGCAGTTACTCGCAACAGGGGGCGGATGAGACCCAGTACTTC.

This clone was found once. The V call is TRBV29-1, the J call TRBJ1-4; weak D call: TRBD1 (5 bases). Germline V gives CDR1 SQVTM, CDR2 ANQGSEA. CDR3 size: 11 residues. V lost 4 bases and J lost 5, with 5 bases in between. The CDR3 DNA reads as TGCAGCGTTGGGACAAATGAAAAACTGTTTTTT. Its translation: CSVGTNEKLFF.

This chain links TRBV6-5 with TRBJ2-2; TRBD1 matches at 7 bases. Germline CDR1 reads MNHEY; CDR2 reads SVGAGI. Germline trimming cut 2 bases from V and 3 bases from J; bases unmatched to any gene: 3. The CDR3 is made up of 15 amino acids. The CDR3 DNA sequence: TGTGCCAGCAGTTACCAACAGGGGTACACCGGGGAGCTGTTTTTT. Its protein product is CASSYQQGYTGELFF.

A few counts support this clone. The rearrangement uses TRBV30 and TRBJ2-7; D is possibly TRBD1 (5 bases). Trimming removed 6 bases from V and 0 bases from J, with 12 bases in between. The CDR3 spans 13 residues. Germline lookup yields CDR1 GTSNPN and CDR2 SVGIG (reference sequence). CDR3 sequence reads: CACTDSNSYEQYF. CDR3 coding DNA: TGTGCCTGTACCGACAGTAACTCCTACGAGCAGTACTTC.

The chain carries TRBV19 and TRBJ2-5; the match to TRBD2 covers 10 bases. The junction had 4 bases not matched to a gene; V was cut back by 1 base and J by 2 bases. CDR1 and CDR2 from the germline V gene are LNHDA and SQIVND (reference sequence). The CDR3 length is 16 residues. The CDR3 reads CASSIGIAGGQETQYF. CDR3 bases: TGTGCCAGTAGTATAGGAATAGCGGGGGGACAAGAGACCCAGTACTTC.

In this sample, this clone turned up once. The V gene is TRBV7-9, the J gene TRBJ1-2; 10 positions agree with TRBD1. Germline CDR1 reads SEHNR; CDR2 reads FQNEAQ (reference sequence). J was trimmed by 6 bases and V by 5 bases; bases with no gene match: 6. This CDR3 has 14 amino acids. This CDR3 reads CASSPTGGYDGYTF. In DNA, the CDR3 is TGTGCCAGCAGCCCGACAGGGGGCTACGATGGCTACACCTTC.

The CDR3 DNA sequence: TGTGCCAGCAAGCTCGGCGAGGGCGGGAGCTACGAGCAGTACTTC. Protein product: CASKLGEGGSYEQYF. V and J are TRBV27 and TRBJ2-7; 7 bases agree with TRBD2. The germline V gene encodes CDR1 MNHEY and CDR2 SMNVEV (reference sequence). The CDR3 contains 15 residues. The trim removed 7 bases at V and 3 bases at J, leaving 12 bases unmatched.

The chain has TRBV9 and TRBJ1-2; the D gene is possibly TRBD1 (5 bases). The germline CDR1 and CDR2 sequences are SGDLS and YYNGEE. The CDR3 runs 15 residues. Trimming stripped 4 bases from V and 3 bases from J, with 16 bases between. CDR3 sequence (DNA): TGTGCCAGCAGCAGGCGGACAAGGAGGGACTATGGCTACACCTTC. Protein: CASSRRTRRDYGYTF.

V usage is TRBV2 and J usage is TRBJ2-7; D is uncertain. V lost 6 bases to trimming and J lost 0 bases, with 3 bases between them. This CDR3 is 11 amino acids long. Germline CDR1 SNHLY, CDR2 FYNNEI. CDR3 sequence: CASRYSYEQYF. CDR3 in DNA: TGTGCCAGCAGGTACTCCTACGAGCAGTACTTC.

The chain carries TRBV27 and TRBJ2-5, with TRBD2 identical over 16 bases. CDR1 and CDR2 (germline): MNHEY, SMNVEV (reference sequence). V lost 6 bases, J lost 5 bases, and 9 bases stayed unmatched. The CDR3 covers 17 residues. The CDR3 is CASSDGTSGRAGETQYF. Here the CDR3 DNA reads TGTGCCAGCAGCGACGGGACTAGCGGGAGGGCCGGGGAGACCCAGTACTTC.

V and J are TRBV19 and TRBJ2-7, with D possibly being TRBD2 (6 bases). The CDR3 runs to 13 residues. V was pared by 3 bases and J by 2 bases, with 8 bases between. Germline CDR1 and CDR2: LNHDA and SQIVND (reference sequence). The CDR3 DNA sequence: TGTGCCAGTAGTATTGCGGGGCCCTACGAGCAGTACTTC. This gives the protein CASSIAGPYEQYF.

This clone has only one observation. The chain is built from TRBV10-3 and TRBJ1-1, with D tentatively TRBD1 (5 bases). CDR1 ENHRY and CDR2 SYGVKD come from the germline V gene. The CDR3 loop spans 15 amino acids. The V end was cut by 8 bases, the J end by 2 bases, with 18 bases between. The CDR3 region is CAIWQGREGNTEAFF. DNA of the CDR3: TGTGCCATCTGGCAGGGAAGGGAAGGAAACACTGAAGCTTTCTTT.

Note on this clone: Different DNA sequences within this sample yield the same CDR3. CDR3 region: CASSPTGTAEAFF. The CDR3 region has the DNA TGTGCCAGTAGTCCTACAGGGACAGCCGAAGCTTTCTTT. The rearrangement links TRBV19 to TRBJ1-1; TRBD1 agrees at 7 bases. Germline V gene sequence: CDR1 LNHDA, CDR2 SQIVND (reference sequence). With V trimmed by 5 bases and J by 8 bases, 8 bases remained unmatched. This CDR3 region has 13 residues.

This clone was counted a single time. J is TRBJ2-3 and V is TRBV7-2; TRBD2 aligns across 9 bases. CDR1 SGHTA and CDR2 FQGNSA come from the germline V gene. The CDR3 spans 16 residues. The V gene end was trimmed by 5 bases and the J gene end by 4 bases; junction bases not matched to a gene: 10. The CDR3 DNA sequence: TGTGCCAGCAGCGCAAGGCGGGGGGGCGCGTCAGATACGCAGTATTTT. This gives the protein CASSARRGGASDTQYF.

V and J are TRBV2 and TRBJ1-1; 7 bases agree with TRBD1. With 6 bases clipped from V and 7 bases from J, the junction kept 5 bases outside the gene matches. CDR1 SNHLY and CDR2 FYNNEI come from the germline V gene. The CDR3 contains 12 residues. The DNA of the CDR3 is TGTGCCAGCAGACAAGGGGGCGGTGAAGCTTTCTTT. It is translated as CASRQGGGEAFF.

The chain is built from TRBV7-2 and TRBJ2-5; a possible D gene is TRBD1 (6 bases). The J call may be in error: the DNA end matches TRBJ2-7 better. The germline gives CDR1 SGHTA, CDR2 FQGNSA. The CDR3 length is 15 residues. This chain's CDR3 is CASSSGGTLSYEQYF. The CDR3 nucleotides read TGTGCCAGCAGCTCAGGTGGGACACTGTCCTACGAGCAGTACTTC.

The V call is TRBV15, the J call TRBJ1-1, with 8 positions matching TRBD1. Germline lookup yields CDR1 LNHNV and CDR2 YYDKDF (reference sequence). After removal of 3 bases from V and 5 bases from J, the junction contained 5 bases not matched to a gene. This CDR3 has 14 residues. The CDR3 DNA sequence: TGTGCCACCAGCAGGACCAGGGGGCTTACTGAAGCTTTCTTT. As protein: CATSRTRGLTEAFF.

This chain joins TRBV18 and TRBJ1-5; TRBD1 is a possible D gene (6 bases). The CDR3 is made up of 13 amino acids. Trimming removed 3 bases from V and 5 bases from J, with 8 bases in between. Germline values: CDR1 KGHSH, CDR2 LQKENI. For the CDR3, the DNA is TGTGCCAGCTCACCGTCAGGGGATCAGCCCCAGCATTTT. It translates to CASSPSGDQPQHF.

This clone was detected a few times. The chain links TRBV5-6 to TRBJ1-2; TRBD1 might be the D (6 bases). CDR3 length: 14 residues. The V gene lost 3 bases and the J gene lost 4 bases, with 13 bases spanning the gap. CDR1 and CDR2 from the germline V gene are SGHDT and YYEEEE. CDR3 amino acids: CASSSLQGTYGYTF. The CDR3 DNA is TGTGCCAGCAGCTCTCTCCAGGGGACCTATGGCTACACCTTC.

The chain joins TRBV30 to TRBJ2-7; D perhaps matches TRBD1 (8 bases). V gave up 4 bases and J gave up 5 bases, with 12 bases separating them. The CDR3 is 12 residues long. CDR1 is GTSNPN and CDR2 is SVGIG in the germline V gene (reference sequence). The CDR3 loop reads CAWNTGGDEQYF. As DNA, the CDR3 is TGTGCCTGGAATACAGGGGGGGACGAGCAGTACTTC.

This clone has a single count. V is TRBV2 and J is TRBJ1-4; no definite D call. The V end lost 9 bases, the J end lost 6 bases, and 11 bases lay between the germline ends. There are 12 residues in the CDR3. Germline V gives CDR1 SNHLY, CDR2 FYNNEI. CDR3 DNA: TGTGCCAGTACCGACACCTATGAAAAACTGTTTTTT. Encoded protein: CASTDTYEKLFF. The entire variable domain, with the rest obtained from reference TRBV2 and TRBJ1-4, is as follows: EPEVTQTPSHQVTQMGQEVILRCVPISNHLYFYWYRQILGQKVEFLVSFYNNEISEKSEIFDDQFSVERPDGSNFTLKIRSTKLEDSAMYFCASTDTYEKLFFGSGTQLSVL.

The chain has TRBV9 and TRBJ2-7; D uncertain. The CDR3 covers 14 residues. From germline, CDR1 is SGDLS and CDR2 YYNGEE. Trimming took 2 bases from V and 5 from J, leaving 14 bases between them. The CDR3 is CASSVGGVLDEQYF. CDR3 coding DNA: TGTGCCAGCAGCGTTGGTGGAGTTCTGGACGAGCAGTACTTC. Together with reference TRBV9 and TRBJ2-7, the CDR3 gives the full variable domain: DSGVTQTPKHLITATGQRVTLRCSPRSGDLSVYWYQQSLDQGLQFLIQYYNGEERAKGNILERFSAQQFPDLHSELNLSSLELGDSALYFCASSVGGVLDEQYFGPGTRLTVT.

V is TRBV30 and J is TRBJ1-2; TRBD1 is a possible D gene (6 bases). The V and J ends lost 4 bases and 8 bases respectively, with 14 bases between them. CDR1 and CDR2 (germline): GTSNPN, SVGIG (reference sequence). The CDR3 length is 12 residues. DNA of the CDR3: TGTGCCTGGAAGGGCCTAGGGGGAGGCTACACCTTC. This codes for CAWKGLGGGYTF.

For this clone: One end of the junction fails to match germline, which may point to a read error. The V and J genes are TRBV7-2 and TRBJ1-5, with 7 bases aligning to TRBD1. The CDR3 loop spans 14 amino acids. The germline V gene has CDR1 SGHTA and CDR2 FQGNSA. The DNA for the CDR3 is TGTGCCGGCAGCTCCCTGACAGGGACACAGCCCCAGCATTTT. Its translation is CAGSSLTGTQPQHF.

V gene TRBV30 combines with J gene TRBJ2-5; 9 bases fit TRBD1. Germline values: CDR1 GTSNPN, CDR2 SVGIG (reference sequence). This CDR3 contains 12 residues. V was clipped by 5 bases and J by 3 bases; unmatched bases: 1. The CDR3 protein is CAWGQGKETQYF. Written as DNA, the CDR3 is TGTGCCTGGGGACAGGGGAAAGAGACCCAGTACTTC.